Below, one TCR beta chain is given with its context. No antigen is known for it. The entry originates in a study of cytomegalovirus exposure and HLA in healthy donors. Findings and limits, study-wide: A later analysis reported that several of the most significant clusters appeared to be linked to common viral pathogens, among them Epstein-Barr virus. Listed as cytomegalovirus-associated were 164 TCR beta chains.

From germline, CDR1 is LNHDA and CDR2 SQIVND (reference sequence). Trimming took 7 bases from V and 1 from J, leaving 14 bases between them. The CDR3 is 14 amino acids. Though probably carrying unrecorded immune exposures, donors were nominally healthy at sampling. PCR amplification relied on 60 Vbeta primers (plus 13 Jbeta primers). Repertoires were generated with immunoSEQ multiplex PCR, while TCRdb's copy carries only in-frame clones and drops some. The sample yields about 190,000 clones, roughly 81% seen once. This TCR was recovered from a woman aged 25 to 39 in good health and CMV-seropositive. Sequenced: PBMCs. This chain joins TRBV19 and TRBJ2-7; the D gene is possibly TRBD1 (6 bases). The CDR3 bases are TGTGCCAGTACGCCTGCAGGGGCGTCCTACGAGCAGTACTTC. Residues: CASTPAGASYEQYF.